This TCR beta chain was observed in a study of blood T cells in healthy people across ages. A second PCR of 7 to 11 cycles used a sample-barcoded 5' primer and a J-beta primer mix. TCRdb redid the calling of the 5' RACE reads with MiXCR, one entry per CDR3 protein. The sample contains 1,500,000 or so distinct CDR3 sequences, around 59% of which appear only once. There are a few counts of this clonotype. Its antigen is not known. In terms of origin and age, donors were healthy Caucasian individuals from Russia aged roughly 6 to 95. Findings of the study overall: Because sorting was not performed, PBMCs prevented conclusive naive versus antigen-experienced comparison. Comparison with aged donors showed that long-lived donors had more naive CD4+ cells and higher diversity.

V lost 6 bases and J 2 bases, leaving 16 bases between the germline ends. Germline V CDR1 and CDR2: LGHNA, YNFKEQ. The CDR3 is 15 amino acids. J is TRBJ2-5 and V is TRBV4-2; D not resolved. The sequence was obtained from a man aged 18 to 30 in good health. The sequencing sample was made of blood. The CDR3 bases are TGTGCCAGCAGTTTCAGTGCGACCTATCAAGAGACCCAGTACTTC. Its protein is CASSFSATYQETQYF.